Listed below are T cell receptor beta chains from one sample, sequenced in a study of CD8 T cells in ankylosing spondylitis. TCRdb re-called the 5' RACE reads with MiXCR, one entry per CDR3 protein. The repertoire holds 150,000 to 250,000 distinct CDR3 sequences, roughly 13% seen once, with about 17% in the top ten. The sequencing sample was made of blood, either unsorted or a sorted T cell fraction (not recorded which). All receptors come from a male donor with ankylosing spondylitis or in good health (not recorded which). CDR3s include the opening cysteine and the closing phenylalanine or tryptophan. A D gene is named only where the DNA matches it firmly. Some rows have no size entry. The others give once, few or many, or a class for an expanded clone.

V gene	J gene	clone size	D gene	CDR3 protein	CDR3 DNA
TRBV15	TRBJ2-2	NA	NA	CATSRDLLGSGELFF	TGTGCCACCAGCAGAGACCTCCTCGGGAGCGGGGAGCTGTTTTTT
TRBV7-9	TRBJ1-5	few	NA	CASSLGYGSNQPQHF	TGTGCCAGCAGCTTAGGGTACGGTAGCAATCAGCCCCAGCATTTT
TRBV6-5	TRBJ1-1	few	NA	CASSYGSNTEAFF	TGTGCCAGCAGTTACGGATCTAACACTGAAGCTTTCTTT
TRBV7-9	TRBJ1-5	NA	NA	CASTLTEGGLSNQPQHF	TGTGCCAGCACCCTAACCGAAGGGGGGTTGAGCAATCAGCCCCAGCATTTT
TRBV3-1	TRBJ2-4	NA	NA	CASSYPRGDIQYF	TGTGCCAGCAGCTACCCGCGGGGCGACATTCAGTACTTC
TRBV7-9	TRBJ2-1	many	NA	CASSLSFNEQFF	TGTGCCAGCAGCTTGTCATTTAATGAGCAGTTCTTC
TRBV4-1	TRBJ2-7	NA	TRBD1	CASSPATTGTGGAEQYF	TGCGCCAGCAGCCCCGCAACCACCGGGACAGGGGGCGCGGAGCAGTACTTC
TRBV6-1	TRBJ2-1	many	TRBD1	CASSPGTAFYNEQFF	TGTGCCAGCAGCCCGGGGACAGCCTTCTACAATGAGCAGTTCTTC
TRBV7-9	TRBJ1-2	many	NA	CASSLGGATPYGYTF	TGTGCCAGCAGCCTCGGGGGGGCAACCCCCTATGGCTACACCTTC
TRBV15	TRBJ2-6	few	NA	CATSRDPGSGANVLTF	TGTGCCACCAGCAGAGATCCAGGCTCTGGGGCCAACGTCCTGACTTTC
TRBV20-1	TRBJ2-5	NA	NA	CSARAGESGETQYF	TGCAGTGCTAGAGCGGGGGAAAGTGGGGAGACCCAGTACTTC
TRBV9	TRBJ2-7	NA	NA	CASSASWKGGYEQYF	TGTGCCAGCAGCGCGTCTTGGAAGGGTGGCTACGAGCAGTACTTC
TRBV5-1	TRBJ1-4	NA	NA	CATNGGSSRNEKLFF	TGCGCCACCAACGGGGGTTCATCAAGGAATGAAAAACTGTTTTTT
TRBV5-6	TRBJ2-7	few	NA	CASSLAHRRRDFSYEQYF	TGTGCCAGCAGCTTAGCTCATAGGAGGCGGGACTTCTCCTACGAGCAGTACTTC
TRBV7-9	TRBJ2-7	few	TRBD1	CASSDRDSSYEQYF	TGTGCCAGCAGCGACCGGGACAGCAGTTACGAGCAGTACTTC
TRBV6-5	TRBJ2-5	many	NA	CASSYGDETQYF	TGTGCCAGCAGTTACGGGGACGAGACCCAGTACTTC
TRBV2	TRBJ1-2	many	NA	CASSEWANRGGYTF	TGTGCCAGCAGTGAATGGGCCAACCGGGGTGGCTACACCTTC
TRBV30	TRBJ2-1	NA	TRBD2	CAWSAVAGTDEQFF	TGTGCCTGGAGTGCGGTAGCGGGAACTGATGAGCAGTTCTTC
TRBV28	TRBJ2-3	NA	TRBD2	CASSDGMREYTDTQYF	TGTGCCAGCAGTGACGGTATGCGGGAGTATACAGATACGCAGTATTTT
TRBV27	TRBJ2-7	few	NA	CASSLWGGLYEQYF	TGTGCCAGCAGCCTATGGGGGGGCCTCTACGAGCAGTACTTC
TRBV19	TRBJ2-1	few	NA	CASTSPAGSLYNEQFF	TGTGCCAGTACCTCCCCTGCCGGGAGCTTGTACAATGAGCAGTTCTTC
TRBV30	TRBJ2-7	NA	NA	CAWSEPSYEQYF	TGTGCCTGGAGTGAACCCTCGTACGAGCAGTACTTC
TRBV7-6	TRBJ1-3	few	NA	CASSSRGVSGNTIYF	TGTGCCAGCAGCTCCCGTGGGGTCTCTGGAAACACCATATATTTT
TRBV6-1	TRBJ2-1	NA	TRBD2	CASSVPRGFGGREQFF	TGTGCCAGCAGTGTCCCGCGGGGGTTCGGGGGACGAGAGCAGTTCTTC
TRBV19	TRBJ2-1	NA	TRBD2	CASRGLAGDKSYNEQFF	TGTGCCAGTAGGGGACTAGCGGGAGATAAATCCTACAATGAGCAGTTCTTC
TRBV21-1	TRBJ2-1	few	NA	CARKAPPPYNEQFF	TGTGCCAGAAAAGCGCCCCCACCATACAATGAGCAGTTCTTC
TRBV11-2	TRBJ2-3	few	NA	CASSLGVGTDTQYF	TGTGCCAGCAGCTTAGGGGTCGGCACAGATACGCAGTATTTT
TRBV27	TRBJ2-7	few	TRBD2	CASSAGLAGDRYEQYF	TGTGCCAGCAGCGCCGGACTAGCGGGAGATCGCTACGAGCAGTACTTC
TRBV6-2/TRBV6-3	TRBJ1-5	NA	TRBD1	CASSGPGGRGNQPQHF	TGTGCCAGCAGTGGCCCAGGGGGAAGGGGCAATCAGCCCCAGCATTTT
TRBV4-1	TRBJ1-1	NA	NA	CASSTGQGATEAFF	TGCGCCAGCAGTACAGGGCAGGGTGCCACTGAAGCTTTCTTT
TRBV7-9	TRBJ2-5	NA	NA	CASSLMDSYMETQYF	TGTGCCAGCAGCCTAATGGACAGCTACATGGAGACCCAGTACTTC
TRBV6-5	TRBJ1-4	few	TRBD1	CASSSTTGEDEKLFF	TGTGCCAGCAGTTCCACGACAGGGGAGGATGAAAAACTGTTTTTT
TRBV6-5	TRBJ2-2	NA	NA	CASTSLVGNTGELFF	TGTGCCAGCACTTCCCTAGTAGGGAACACCGGGGAGCTGTTTTTT
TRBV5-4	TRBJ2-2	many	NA	CASSLWWGETGELFF	TGTGCCAGCAGCTTGTGGTGGGGGGAAACCGGGGAGCTGTTTTTT
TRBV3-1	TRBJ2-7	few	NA	CASSQDGTEYF	TGTGCCAGCAGCCAAGATGGGACCGAGTACTTC
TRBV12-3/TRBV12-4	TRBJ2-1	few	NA	CASSLALNEQFF	TGTGCCAGCAGCCTCGCCCTCAATGAGCAGTTCTTC
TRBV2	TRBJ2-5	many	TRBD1	CASMGQPQETQYF	TGTGCCAGCATGGGACAGCCTCAAGAGACCCAGTACTTC